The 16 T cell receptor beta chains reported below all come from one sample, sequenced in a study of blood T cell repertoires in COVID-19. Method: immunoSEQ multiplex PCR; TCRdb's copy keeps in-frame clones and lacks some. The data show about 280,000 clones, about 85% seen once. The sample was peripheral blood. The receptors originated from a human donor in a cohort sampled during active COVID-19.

The CDR3 nucleotides are TGTGCCAGCAGCTTCCCCGGGGGTTTCAACGAGCAGTACTTC. It specifies CASSFPGGFNEQYF. The chain carries TRBV11-1 and TRBJ2-7, with D perhaps TRBD2 (6 bases). This CDR3 has 14 residues. Germline assignment: CDR1 SGHAT and CDR2 FQDESV (reference sequence). V lost 3 bases to trimming and J lost 5 bases, with 14 bases between them.

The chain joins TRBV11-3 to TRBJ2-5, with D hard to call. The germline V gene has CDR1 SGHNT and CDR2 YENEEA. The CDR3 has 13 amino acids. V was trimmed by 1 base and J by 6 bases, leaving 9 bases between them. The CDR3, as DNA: TGTGCCAGCAGCTTAGCCAGAGGAAAGACCCAGTACTTC. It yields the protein CASSLARGKTQYF.

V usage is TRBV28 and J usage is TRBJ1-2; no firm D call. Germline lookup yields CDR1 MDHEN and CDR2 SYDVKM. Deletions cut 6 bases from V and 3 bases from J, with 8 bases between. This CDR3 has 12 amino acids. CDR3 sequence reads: CASSSGDYGYTF. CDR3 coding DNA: TGTGCCAGCAGCTCTGGAGACTATGGCTACACCTTC.

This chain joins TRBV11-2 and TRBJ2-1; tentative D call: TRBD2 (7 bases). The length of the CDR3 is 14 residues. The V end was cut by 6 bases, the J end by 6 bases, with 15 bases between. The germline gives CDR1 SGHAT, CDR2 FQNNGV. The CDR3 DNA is TGTGCCAGCAGTTCCCAGGGAGGGGGCAATGAGCAGTTCTTC. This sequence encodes CASSSQGGGNEQFF. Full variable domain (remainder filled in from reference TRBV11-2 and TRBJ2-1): EAGVAQSPRYKIIEKRQSVAFWCNPISGHATLYWYQQILGQGPKLLIQFQNNGVVDDSQLPKDRFSAERLKGVDSTLKIQPAKLEDSAVYLCASSSQGGGNEQFFGPGTRLTVL.

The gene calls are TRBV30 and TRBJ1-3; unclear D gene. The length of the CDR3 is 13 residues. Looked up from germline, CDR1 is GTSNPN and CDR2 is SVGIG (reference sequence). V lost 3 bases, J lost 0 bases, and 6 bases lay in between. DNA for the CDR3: TGTGCCTGGAGGTTGGCCTCTGGAAACACCATATATTTT. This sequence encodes CAWRLASGNTIYF.

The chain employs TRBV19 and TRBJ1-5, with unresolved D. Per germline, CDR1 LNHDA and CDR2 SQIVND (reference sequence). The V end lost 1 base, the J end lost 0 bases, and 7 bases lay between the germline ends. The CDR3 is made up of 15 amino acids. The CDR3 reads CASSIAGISNQPQHF. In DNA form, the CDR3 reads TGTGCCAGTAGTATAGCCGGGATTAGCAATCAGCCCCAGCATTTT.

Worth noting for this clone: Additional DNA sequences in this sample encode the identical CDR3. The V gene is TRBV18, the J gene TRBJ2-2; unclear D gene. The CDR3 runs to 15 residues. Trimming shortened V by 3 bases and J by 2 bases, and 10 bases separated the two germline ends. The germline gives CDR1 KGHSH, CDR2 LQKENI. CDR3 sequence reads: CASSPIAVNTGELFF. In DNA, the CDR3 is TGTGCCAGCTCACCGATTGCGGTAAACACCGGGGAGCTGTTTTTT. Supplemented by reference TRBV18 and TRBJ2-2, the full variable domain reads NAGVMQNPRHLVRRRGQEARLRCSPMKGHSHVYWYRQLPEEGLKFMVYLQKENIIDESGMPKERFSAEFPKEGPSILRIQQVVRGDSAAYFCASSPIAVNTGELFFGEGSRLTVL.

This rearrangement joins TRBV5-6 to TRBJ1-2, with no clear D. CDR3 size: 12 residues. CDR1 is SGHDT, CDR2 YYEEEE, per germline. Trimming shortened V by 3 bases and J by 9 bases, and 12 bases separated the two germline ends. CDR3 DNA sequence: TGTGCCAGCAGCTCTGGAGGCCCTCGCTACACCTTC. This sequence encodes CASSSGGPRYTF.

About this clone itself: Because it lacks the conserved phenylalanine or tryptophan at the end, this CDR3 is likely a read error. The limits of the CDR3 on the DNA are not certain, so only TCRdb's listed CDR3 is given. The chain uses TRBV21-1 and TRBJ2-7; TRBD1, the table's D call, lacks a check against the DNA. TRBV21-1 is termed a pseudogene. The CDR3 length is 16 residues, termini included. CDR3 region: CASTPRTRWVRTAPPI.

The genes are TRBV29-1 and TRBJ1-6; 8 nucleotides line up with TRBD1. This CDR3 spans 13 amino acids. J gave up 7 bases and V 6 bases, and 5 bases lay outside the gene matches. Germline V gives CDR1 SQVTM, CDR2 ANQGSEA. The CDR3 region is CSVRGQENSPLHF. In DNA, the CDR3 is TGCAGCGTCCGGGGACAGGAGAATTCACCCCTCCACTTT.

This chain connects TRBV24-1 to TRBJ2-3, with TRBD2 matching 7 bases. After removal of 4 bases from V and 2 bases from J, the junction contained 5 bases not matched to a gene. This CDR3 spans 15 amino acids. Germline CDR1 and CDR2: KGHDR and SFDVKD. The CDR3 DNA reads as TGTGCCACCAGTGACCCGGGAGGACCCACAGATACGCAGTATTTT. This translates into CATSDPGGPTDTQYF.

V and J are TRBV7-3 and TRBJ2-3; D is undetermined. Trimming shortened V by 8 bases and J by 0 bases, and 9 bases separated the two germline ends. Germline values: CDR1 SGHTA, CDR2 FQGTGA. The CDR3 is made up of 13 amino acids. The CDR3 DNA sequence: TGTGCCAGCGGAGCCGGGAGCACAGATACGCAGTATTTT. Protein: CASGAGSTDTQYF.

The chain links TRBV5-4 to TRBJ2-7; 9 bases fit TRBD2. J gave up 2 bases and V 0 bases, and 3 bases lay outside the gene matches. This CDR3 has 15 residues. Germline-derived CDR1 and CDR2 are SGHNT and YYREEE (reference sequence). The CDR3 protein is CASSLAAGGPYEQYF. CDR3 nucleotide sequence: TGTGCCAGCAGCTTGGCCGCGGGAGGGCCCTACGAGCAGTACTTC. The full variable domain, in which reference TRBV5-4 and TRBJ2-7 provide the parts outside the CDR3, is ETGVTQSPTHLIKTRGQQVTLRCSSQSGHNTVSWYQQALGQGPQFIFQYYREEENGRGNFPPRFSGLQFPNYSSELNVNALELDDSALYLCASSLAAGGPYEQYFGPGTRLTVT.

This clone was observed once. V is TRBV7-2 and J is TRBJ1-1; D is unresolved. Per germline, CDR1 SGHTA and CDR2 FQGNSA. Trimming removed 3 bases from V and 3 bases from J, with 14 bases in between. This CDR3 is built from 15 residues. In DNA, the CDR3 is TGTGCCAGCAGCTTTGTGGGAGCCTGGGACACTGAAGCTTTCTTT. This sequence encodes CASSFVGAWDTEAFF.

CDR3: CAWSTGTGNNGYTF. The CDR3 bases are TGTGCCTGGAGCACCGGGACAGGGAACAATGGCTACACCTTC. The V call is TRBV30, the J call TRBJ1-2, with 9 bases that match TRBD1. The germline CDR1 and CDR2 sequences are GTSNPN and SVGIG (reference sequence). CDR3 size: 14 residues. The J segment lost 6 bases and the V segment lost 3 bases, leaving 8 bases of the junction unmatched.

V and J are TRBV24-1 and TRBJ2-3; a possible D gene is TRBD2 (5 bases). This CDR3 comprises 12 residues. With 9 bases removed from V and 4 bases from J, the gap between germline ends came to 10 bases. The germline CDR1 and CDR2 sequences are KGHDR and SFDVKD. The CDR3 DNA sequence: TGTGCCACCTCACTAGGCCCAGATACGCAGTATTTT. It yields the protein CATSLGPDTQYF.